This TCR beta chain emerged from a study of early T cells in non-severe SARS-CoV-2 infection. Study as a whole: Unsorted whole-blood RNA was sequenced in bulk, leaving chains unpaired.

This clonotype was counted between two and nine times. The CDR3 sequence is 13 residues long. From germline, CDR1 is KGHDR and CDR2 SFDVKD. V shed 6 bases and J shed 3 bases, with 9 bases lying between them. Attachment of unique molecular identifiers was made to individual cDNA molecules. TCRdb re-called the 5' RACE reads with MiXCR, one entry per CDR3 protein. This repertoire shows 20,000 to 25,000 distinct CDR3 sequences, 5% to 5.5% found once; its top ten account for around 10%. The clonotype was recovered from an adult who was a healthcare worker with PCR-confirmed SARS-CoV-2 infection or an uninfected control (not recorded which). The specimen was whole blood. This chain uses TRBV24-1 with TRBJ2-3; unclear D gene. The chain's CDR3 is CATSSVETDTQYF. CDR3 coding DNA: TGTGCCACCAGTTCCGTAGAGACAGATACGCAGTATTTT.